The T cell receptor (beta chain) under discussion was sequenced for a study of cytomegalovirus exposure and HLA in healthy donors. Germline-derived CDR1 and CDR2 are SGHNT and YYREEE (reference sequence). V was trimmed by 4 bases and J by 4 bases, leaving 14 bases between them. The CDR3 loop spans 14 amino acids. The study ran its PCR with 60 Vbeta and 13 Jbeta primers. TCRdb keeps only in-frame clones here, not all; method: immunoSEQ multiplex PCR. Of around 120,000 clones in the sample, around three quarters were seen once. This clonotype was obtained from a woman between 40 and 55 years old in good health and CMV-seropositive. The rearrangement uses TRBV5-4 and TRBJ2-5, with a weak D call TRBD1 (6 bases). Specimen: PBMCs. The DNA for the CDR3 is TGTGCCAGCAGCCCGGGGCCAGGGGCAGAGACCCAGTACTTC. Amino acids: CASSPGPGAETQYF. Based on the CDR3 plus reference TRBV5-4 and TRBJ2-5, the full variable domain is ETGVTQSPTHLIKTRGQQVTLRCSSQSGHNTVSWYQQALGQGPQFIFQYYREEENGRGNFPPRFSGLQFPNYSSELNVNALELDDSALYLCASSPGPGAETQYFGPGTRLLVL.